This T cell receptor beta chain was documented in a study of T-cell memory formation after mild COVID-19. As for the study in general: TCR clusters were mostly confined to one donor each. Study outcomes and limitations: Prior to infection, memory already included some responding clones, suggesting cross-reactive memory joined.

V was clipped by 0 bases and J by 4 bases, with 13 bases between them. CDR3 length: 15 residues. Via MiXCR, TCRdb re-called the 5' RACE reads, giving one row per CDR3 protein. The sample records a few hundred thousand distinct CDR3 sequences, 20% to 25% being singletons. Of note for this clonotype: Its antigen is unidentified.

The receptor was isolated from an adult woman who had mild COVID-19 (a few samples of this study predate the infection). Cell type and time point are not known. Sequencing was carried out using PBMCs or a T cell subset sorted from them (not recorded which). The chain employs TRBV12-3 or TRBV12-4 and TRBJ2-7; D may be TRBD1 (6 bases). The CDR3 nucleotides are TGTGCCAGCAGTTTAGCGAGAGGACAGAGGTACGAGCAGTACTTC. Translated, it gives CASSLARGQRYEQYF.